This is a list of T cell receptor beta chains from one sample in a study of blood T cell repertoires in COVID-19. Some clones are missing from TCRdb's copy, which holds only in-frame ones; the method was immunoSEQ multiplex PCR. The sample contains about 180,000 clones, about 83% of which appear only once. Material: peripheral blood. These receptors all come from a human donor in a cohort sampled during active COVID-19. Each CDR3 is given with its conserved first and last residue. The D gene is left open where the match is weak. A row's size may be missing; if present it is once, few, many or a size class.

CDR3nt	CDR3aa	v_gene	d_gene	abundance	j_gene
TGTGCCAGCAGTTTATCGTTGGCCGAAGCAGATACGCAGTATTTT	CASSLSLAEADTQYF	TRBV27	.	.	TRBJ2-3
TGTGCCTGGAGCAGGGGGAGTAACACCGGGGAGCTGTTTTTT	CAWSRGSNTGELFF	TRBV5-5	TRBD1	.	TRBJ2-2
TGTGCCAGCAACACGGGATTGGTTTTAGGAGAGACCCAGTACTTC	CASNTGLVLGETQYF	TRBV5-5	.	.	TRBJ2-5
TGTGCCAGCAGTGAACTGCGCGGGAACGAGCAGTACTTC	CASSELRGNEQYF	TRBV2	.	.	TRBJ2-7
TGTGCCAGTAGCCTCAACCAGGCCTACGAGCAGTACTTC	CASSLNQAYEQYF	TRBV19	.	.	TRBJ2-7
TGTGCCATCAGTGGCGGGGGGACTAACTATGGCTACACCTTC	CAISGGGTNYGYTF	TRBV10-3	.	.	TRBJ1-2
TGTGCCAGCAGCTTCGAGGGACAGGGGGCTTACGAGCAGTACTTC	CASSFEGQGAYEQYF	TRBV13	TRBD1	.	TRBJ2-7
TGTGCCAGCAGCTTTGGCCAGGAAGGCCTCTATGGCTACACCTTC	CASSFGQEGLYGYTF	TRBV5-4	.	.	TRBJ1-2
TGCGCCAGCAGTGAGTCATGGGCTGGCTACACCTTC	CASSESWAGYTF	TRBV10-2	.	.	TRBJ1-2
TGTGCCAGCAGTTCCGGGACAGGGGCCGTCAATGAGCAGTTCTTC	CASSSGTGAVNEQFF	TRBV5-4	TRBD1	.	TRBJ2-1
TGTGCAAGTCGCTTAAGGACAGGGAGCCGGGGTGGCTACACCTTC	CASRLRTGSRGGYTF	TRBV12-2	.	.	TRBJ1-2
TGTGCCAGCAGCTTAACCCTGTCAAGGGGGAAGGATGGCTACACCTTC	CASSLTLSRGKDGYTF	TRBV7-2	.	few	TRBJ1-2
TGTGCCAGCAGCGTCGCGAGACTAGCGGGGGACCTCACAGATACGCAGTATTTT	CASSVARLAGDLTDTQYF	TRBV9	TRBD2	.	TRBJ2-3
TGCGCCAGCAGCTTGGGGGGCGTGAACACTGAAGCTTTCTTT	CASSLGGVNTEAFF	TRBV5-1	.	.	TRBJ1-1